The 2 T cell receptor beta chains reported below all come from one sample, sequenced in a study of beta chain features in type 1 diabetes. Study outcomes and limitations: Shorter TCRB CDR3s, moderately but significantly so, were found in Type 1 diabetes patients in all four CD4+ subsets.

No cognate antigen is known for these TCRs. Every isolated RNA sample was fully reverse transcribed, so sequencing captured expressed TCRB transcripts. Libraries were prepared by immunoSEQ multiplex PCR; TCRdb keeps only in-frame clonotypes and omits some of them. This sample carries roughly 230,000 clones, roughly 11% of them seen once, and the ten largest clones take about 0.018%. Sequenced material: naive CD4+ T cells from blood. These receptors came from a man aged 25 to 40 with type 1 diabetes.

This clone appeared a few times. V usage is TRBV7-6 and J usage is TRBJ1-2; D remains ambiguous. The CDR3 runs 13 residues. V was cut by 1 base and J by 2 bases, with 5 bases left in between. Germline V gives CDR1 SGHVS, CDR2 FNYEAQ. The CDR3 coding sequence is TGTGCCAGCAGCTTAGGGCGGAACTATGGCTACACCTTC. It yields the protein CASSLGRNYGYTF.

The genes are TRBV6-1 and TRBJ2-7; 8 bases agree with TRBD1. V trimming: 6 bases; J trimming: 3 bases; junction bases outside the gene matches: 7. CDR3 size: 14 residues. Germline V gene data show CDR1 as MNHNS and CDR2 as SASEGT. The CDR3 sequence is CASRGTGANYEQYF. For the CDR3, the DNA is TGTGCCAGCAGAGGGACAGGAGCCAACTACGAGCAGTACTTC.